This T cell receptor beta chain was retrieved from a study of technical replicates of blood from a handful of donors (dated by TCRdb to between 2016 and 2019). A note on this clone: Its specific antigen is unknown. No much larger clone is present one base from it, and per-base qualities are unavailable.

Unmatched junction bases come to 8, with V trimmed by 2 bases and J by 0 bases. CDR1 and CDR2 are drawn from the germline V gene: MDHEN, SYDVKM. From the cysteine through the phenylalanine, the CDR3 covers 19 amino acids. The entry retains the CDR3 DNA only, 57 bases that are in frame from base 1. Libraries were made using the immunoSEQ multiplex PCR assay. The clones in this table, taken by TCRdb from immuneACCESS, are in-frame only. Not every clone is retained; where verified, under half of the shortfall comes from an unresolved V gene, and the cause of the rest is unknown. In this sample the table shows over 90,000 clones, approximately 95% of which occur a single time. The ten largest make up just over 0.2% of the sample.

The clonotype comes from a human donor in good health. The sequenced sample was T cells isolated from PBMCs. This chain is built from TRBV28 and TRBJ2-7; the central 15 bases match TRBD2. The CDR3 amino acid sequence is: CASSLLPGLAGGSSYEQYF. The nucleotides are TGTGCCAGCAGTTTACTCCCGGGACTAGCGGGAGGAAGCTCCTACGAGCAGTACTTC.